This T cell receptor (beta chain) was recorded in a study of T cells in Graves' hyperthyroidism and ophthalmopathy. This CDR3 comprises 13 residues. Germline CDR1 is SGHDN and CDR2 is FVKESK. The V and J ends lost 1 base and 5 bases respectively, with 9 bases between them. Authors of the study amplified TCR beta CDR3 regions from RNA transcripts. RT-PCR in the first round (using the HTBI primer set) targeted the TCR CDR3. TCRdb fed the multiplex PCR reads into MiXCR, producing one record per CDR3 protein. The sample holds hundreds of thousands of distinct CDR3 sequences, 38% seen once. There are many counts of this clonotype. Its target is not known. Study observations and caveats: Ophthalmopathy was model-predicted a median roughly 6.5 months pre-onset. Stable hyperthyroidism and ophthalmopathy were separated using 13 V-J signatures.

Graves' hyperthyroidism showing no ophthalmopathy progression within 18 months was considered stable. Hyperthyroidism had been newly diagnosed in patients aged 18 to 65, and its duration was under 2 months. Source material: blood. This chain connects TRBV14 to TRBJ2-7, with D unclear. The receptor comes from a man between 18 and 29 years old with Graves' hyperthyroidism. As DNA, the CDR3 is TGTGCCAGCAGCCAAGTAGGGCCCGACGAGCAGTACTTC. This translates into CASSQVGPDEQYF.